This passage covers 5 T cell receptor beta chains from one sample sequenced in a study of blood T cell repertoires in COVID-19. Generated by immunoSEQ multiplex PCR, the TCRdb table keeps only in-frame clones and is missing some. The data hold about 69,000 clones, with roughly 79% observed a single time. Sample: peripheral blood. The source of these receptors is a man aged 55 to 70 with acute or convalescent COVID-19.

The chain combines TRBV27 with TRBJ1-2, with TRBD1 matching over 8 bases. From germline, CDR1 is MNHEY and CDR2 SMNVEV (reference sequence). The CDR3 totals 17 residues. Trimming at V came to 1 base and at J to 5 bases, leaving 12 bases not matched to a gene. CDR3 coding DNA: TGTGCCAGCAGTTTATTGGCAGGGGGCGCTTGGGATTATGGCTACACCTTC. Its translation is CASSLLAGGAWDYGYTF.

The sample holds one count of this clone. This chain joins TRBV7-8 and TRBJ2-3; D uncertain. The V end lost 2 bases, the J end lost 0 bases, and 12 bases lay between the germline ends. Germline V gene sequence: CDR1 SGHVS, CDR2 FQNEAQ. CDR3 length: 16 residues. CDR3 sequence reads: CASSLFGPGSTDTQYF. DNA of the CDR3: TGTGCCAGCAGCTTATTTGGGCCTGGCAGCACAGATACGCAGTATTTT.

As DNA, the CDR3 is TGTGCCAGCTCACCGCTTGGTGAGGCCGATGGCTACACCTTC. The encoded protein is CASSPLGEADGYTF. The chain recombines TRBV18 with TRBJ1-2; D is uncertain. The CDR3 length is 14 residues. Germline CDR1 and CDR2: KGHSH and LQKENI. Trimming cost V 3 bases and J 6 bases, with 14 bases left between them.

The V call is TRBV7-9, the J call TRBJ1-4, with 7 positions matching TRBD1. The V gene's germline CDR1 is SEHNR and CDR2 FQNEAQ (reference sequence). V shed 4 bases and J 0 bases; nucleotides not matched to a gene: 5. This CDR3 contains 16 residues. The CDR3 DNA reads TGTGCCAGCAGCTCATCCGGGACAGCAACTAATGAAAAACTGTTTTTT. Residues: CASSSSGTATNEKLFF.

This chain links TRBV19 with TRBJ1-5; D possibly corresponds to TRBD1 (5 bases). Germline assignment: CDR1 LNHDA and CDR2 SQIVND (reference sequence). V was shortened by 5 bases and J by 2 bases, with 13 bases between the two germline ends. This CDR3 is built from 15 residues. The CDR3 DNA sequence: TGTGCCAGTAGTCTTGGACATTGGCGCAATCAGCCCCAGCATTTT. Amino acid sequence: CASSLGHWRNQPQHF.